This passage covers 3 T cell receptor beta chains from one sample sequenced in a study of early T cells in non-severe SARS-CoV-2 infection. TCRdb ran MiXCR on the 5' RACE reads and lists one entry per CDR3 protein. The sample lists approximately 76,000 distinct CDR3 sequences; roughly 12% were seen once. The sequencing sample was made of whole blood. All receptors derive from an adult who was a healthcare worker with PCR-confirmed SARS-CoV-2 infection or an uninfected control (not recorded which).

In its sample, this clonotype was seen a few times. V is TRBV5-4 and J is TRBJ1-1; 11 bases align to TRBD1. V lost 10 bases, J lost 4 bases, and 9 bases stayed unmatched. This CDR3 is 14 amino acids long. Germline V gene lookup returns CDR1 SGHNT and CDR2 YYREEE (reference sequence). CDR3 residues: CAGFGGTGGTEAFF. CDR3 in DNA: TGTGCCGGCTTCGGAGGGACAGGGGGCACTGAAGCTTTCTTT.

This clonotype turned up a few times. The rearrangement links TRBV5-1 to TRBJ2-7, with 13 bases matching TRBD2. With 4 bases clipped from V and 5 bases from J, the junction kept 12 bases outside the gene matches. The CDR3 is made up of 17 amino acids. Germline values: CDR1 SGHRS, CDR2 YFSETQ. The CDR3 DNA reads TGCGCCAGCAGCGATAGGACTAGCGGGGGCCTCTGGGACGAGCAGTACTTC. Protein sequence: CASSDRTSGGLWDEQYF.

The chain joins TRBV20-1 to TRBJ2-7; 9 bases are shared with TRBD2. After removal of 5 bases from V and 2 bases from J, the junction contained 7 bases not matched to a gene. The CDR3 is 14 residues long. Germline CDR1 DFQATT, CDR2 SNEGSKA (reference sequence). CDR3 nucleotide sequence: TGCAGTGCTTTCCTAGCGGGGAAAACCTACGAGCAGTACTTC. It yields the protein CSAFLAGKTYEQYF.